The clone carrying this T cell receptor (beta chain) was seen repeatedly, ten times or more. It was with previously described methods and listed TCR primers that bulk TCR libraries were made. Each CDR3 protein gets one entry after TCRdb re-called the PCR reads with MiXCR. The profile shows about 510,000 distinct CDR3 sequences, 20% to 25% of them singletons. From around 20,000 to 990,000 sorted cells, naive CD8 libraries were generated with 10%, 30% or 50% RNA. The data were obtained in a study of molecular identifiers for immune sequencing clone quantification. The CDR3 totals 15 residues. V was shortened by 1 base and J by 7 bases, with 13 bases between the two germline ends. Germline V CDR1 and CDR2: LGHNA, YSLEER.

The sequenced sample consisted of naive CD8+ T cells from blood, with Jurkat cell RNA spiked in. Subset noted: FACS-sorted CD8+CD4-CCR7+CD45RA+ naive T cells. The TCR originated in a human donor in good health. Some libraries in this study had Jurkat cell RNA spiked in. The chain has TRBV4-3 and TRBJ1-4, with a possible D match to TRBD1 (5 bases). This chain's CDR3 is CASSQGGSASEKLFF. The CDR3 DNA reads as TGCGCCAGCAGCCAAGGGGGGTCGGCTTCTGAAAAACTGTTTTTT.